The entry that follows covers one T cell receptor (beta chain) sequence. No cognate antigen has been identified for it. No much larger clone is present one base from it, and per-base qualities are unavailable. These data are taken from a study of blood T cell repertoires in COVID-19 (TCRdb year 2020). With regard to the full study: Samples from collaborators originated in the United States, Italy and Spain and spanned both the acute and convalescent phases of COVID-19. The repertoires were released in a freely available public database intended as a resource for research on the immune response to SARS-CoV-2. The material from the prospective study consisted of cDNA or gDNA derived from T cells, B-cell-depleted T cells, or PBMCs. The samples were drawn from the first 160 participants of the ongoing ImmuneRACE study and from more than 1,000 subjects provided by 6 global collaborators. Subjects who had been exposed to COVID-19, were actively infected with it, or had recovered from it provided the deeply sampled blood TCRbeta repertoires that made up the dataset. Nearly every sample came with metadata listing a de-identified subject ID, COVID-19 status, age in years and sex. Where HLA class I and class II types were available, the types were taken from metadata supplied by the sample provider, not from assay-based typing. Overall study results and their limits: How much clinical and demographic metadata was included differed by source and by participant, and the metadata was provided uncurated.

Based on the germline V gene, the CDR1 and CDR2 sequences are SGHAT and FQNNGV. The CDR3 holds 14 amino acids from the cysteine to the phenylalanine. CDR3 DNA only is kept here, 42 bases in frame from base 1. Trimming accounts for 2 bases at V and 5 bases at J, while the number of junction bases matched to no gene is 0. The immunoSEQ Assay, a bias-controlled multiplex PCR, was used to amplify TCRbeta CDR3 regions from genomic DNA. The published analysis was carried out like this. The number of nucleated cells in each sample was estimated from the amplification of reference gene primers within the assay. To quantify the absolute abundance of each unique TCRbeta CDR3 rearrangement, sequence reads were collapsed and filtered. For each sample, productive Simpson clonality was calculated as the square root of Simpson's diversity index across productive rearrangements. TCRdb stores this immuneACCESS table with in-frame sequences only. Part of the clones is absent; in the studies checked, under half of the shortfall reflects unresolved V genes, and no reason is known for the rest. The V and J calls and clone size were taken over from that table, and D and trimming were inferred from the DNA. The sample table shows 50,000 to 60,000 clones, and about four fifths are seen once. Under 7% of the sample is taken by the ten largest.

Collaborating institutions collected whole blood in K2EDTA tubes following their own protocols. Collaborator samples were shipped for TCRbeta analysis as frozen whole blood, isolated PBMCs, or DNA extracted from either sample type. The chain couples TRBV11-2 to TRBJ2-5, and 12 junctional nucleotides match TRBD2. The sequenced material came from peripheral blood. The TCR originated in a man between 65 and 80 years old with active COVID-19. The DNA sequence reads TGTGCCAGCAGCTTACTAGCGGGGGGGGAGACCCAGTACTTC. Its product reads: CASSLLAGGETQYF.